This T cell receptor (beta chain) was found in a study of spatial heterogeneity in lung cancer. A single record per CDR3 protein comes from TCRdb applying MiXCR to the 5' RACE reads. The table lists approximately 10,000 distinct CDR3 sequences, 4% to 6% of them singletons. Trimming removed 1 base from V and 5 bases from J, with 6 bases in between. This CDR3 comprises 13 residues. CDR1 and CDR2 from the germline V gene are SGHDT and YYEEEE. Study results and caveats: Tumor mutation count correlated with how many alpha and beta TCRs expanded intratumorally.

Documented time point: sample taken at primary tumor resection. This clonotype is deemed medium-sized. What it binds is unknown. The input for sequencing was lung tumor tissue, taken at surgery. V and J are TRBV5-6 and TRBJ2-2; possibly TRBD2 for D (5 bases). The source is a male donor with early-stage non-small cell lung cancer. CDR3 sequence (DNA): TGTGCCAGCAGCTTGTGGACTACCGGGGAGCTGTTTTTT. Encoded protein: CASSLWTTGELFF.